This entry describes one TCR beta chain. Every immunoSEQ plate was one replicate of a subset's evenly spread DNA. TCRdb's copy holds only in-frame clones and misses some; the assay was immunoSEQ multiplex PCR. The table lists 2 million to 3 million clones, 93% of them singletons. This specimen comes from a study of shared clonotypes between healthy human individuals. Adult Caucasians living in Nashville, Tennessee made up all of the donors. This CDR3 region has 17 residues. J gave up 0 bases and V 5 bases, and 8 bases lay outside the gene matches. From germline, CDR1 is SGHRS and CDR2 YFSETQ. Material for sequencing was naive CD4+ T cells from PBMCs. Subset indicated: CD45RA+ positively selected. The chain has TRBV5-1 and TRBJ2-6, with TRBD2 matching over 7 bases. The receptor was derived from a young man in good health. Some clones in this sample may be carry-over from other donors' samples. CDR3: CASSSSGRVSGANVLTF. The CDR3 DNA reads TGCGCCAGCAGTTCCTCTGGGAGGGTCTCTGGGGCCAACGTCCTGACTTTC.